This T cell receptor beta chain was found in a study of HIV-infected patients and healthy controls. Looked up from germline, CDR1 is DFQATT and CDR2 is SNEGSKA (reference sequence). CDR3 size: 13 residues. The V end was cut by 1 base, the J end by 4 bases, with 10 bases between. Whole blood was used without fractionation, so all unsorted peripheral T cells were included. cDNA was made from about 480 ng RNA using alpha and beta constant primers. Separate chain-specific third strand synthesis with multiplexing indices produced the alpha and beta libraries. Using its own MiXCR run on the 5' RACE reads, TCRdb lists one record per CDR3 protein. This repertoire shows roughly 4,200 distinct CDR3 sequences, 10% to 15% found once; its top ten account for around 13%.

This TCR came from an adult with HIV infection. The sample in question was blood, obtained before antiretroviral therapy. The rearrangement links TRBV20-1 to TRBJ1-1; TRBD1 is a possible D gene (5 bases). The CDR3 here is CSARGRVSTEAFF. CDR3 bases: TGCAGTGCTAGAGGCAGGGTGAGCACTGAAGCTTTCTTT.